The entry below describes one T cell receptor (beta chain). Clones were sequenced by immunoSEQ multiplex PCR, and TCRdb holds only the in-frame ones, with some missing. The sample shows roughly 57,000 clones, approximately 93% of them seen only once. CDR1 and CDR2 (germline): LNHNV, YYDKDF (reference sequence). The CDR3 totals 12 residues. V was shortened by 1 base and J by 4 bases, with 2 bases between the two germline ends. These data originate in a study of preoperative IRX-2 immunotherapy in early breast cancer. Treatment: preoperative locoregional IRX-2 cytokine immunotherapy. Samples came from a phase Ib trial of preoperative locoregional IRX-2 cytokine immunotherapy.

The sequence came from a human donor with breast cancer. This sample was taken from a patient treated with IRX-2 immunotherapy. The rearrangement links TRBV15 to TRBJ1-5; D is ambiguous. The CDR3 loop reads CATSRVNQPQHF. In nucleotides, the CDR3 is TGTGCCACCAGCAGAGTTAATCAGCCCCAGCATTTT.